This T cell receptor (beta chain) was obtained from a study of T cell repertoires in cytomegalovirus infection. Study details: Through public TCR beta signatures, both CMV infection and matching HLA type were indicated.

On this clonotype: Its antigen is unknown.

Trimming shortened V by 1 base and J by 0 bases, and 4 bases separated the two germline ends. Germline V CDR1 and CDR2: KGHSH, LQKENI. This CDR3 is built from 14 residues. General observations from the study: HLA-C-restricted CMV-specific TCR beta clonotypes were dominant in the ex vivo response. Summed frequency of public TCR beta families distinguished CMV carriers with the relevant HLA.

TCRdb re-analysed the reads in MiXCR, keeping a single row per CDR3 protein. The sample holds 400,000 or so distinct CDR3 sequences, 15% to 20% seen once. The receptor was isolated from a human donor in good health (CMV status not recorded). Some clones in this sample may be carry-over from other donors' samples. The material sequenced was PBMCs. The rearrangement links TRBV18 to TRBJ1-3; the D is unclear. The CDR3 nucleotides are TGTGCCAGCTCACCACAGAACTCTGGAAACACCATATATTTT. Residues: CASSPQNSGNTIYF.